One T cell receptor beta chain is described in this entry. The data stem from a study of blood T cell repertoires in COVID-19. About the research overall: Acute and convalescent COVID-19 specimens originated in the United States, Italy and Spain. Nucleic acid was either cDNA or gDNA, and it came from T cells, B-cell-depleted T cells, or PBMCs.

Per the germline V gene, CDR1 is LNHDA and CDR2 is SQIVND (reference sequence). This CDR3 has 14 amino acids. J lost 4 bases, V lost 3 bases, and 2 bases had no gene match. How the authors handled the data: The authors estimated nucleated cell counts from reference gene primer amplification. Sequenced by immunoSEQ multiplex PCR; TCRdb stores in-frame clones only, minus some. V and J calls and clone size are those listed in that table; D and trimming were worked out from the DNA. The data hold around 100,000 clones, with 86% observed a single time. The sample consisted of peripheral blood. This clonotype originated in a man aged 35 to 55 with acute or convalescent COVID-19. The V gene is TRBV19, the J gene TRBJ1-2, with 10 nucleotides matching TRBD1. The CDR3 is CASSMTGGPYGYTF. In DNA form, the CDR3 reads TGTGCCAGTAGTATGACAGGGGGCCCCTATGGCTACACCTTC.